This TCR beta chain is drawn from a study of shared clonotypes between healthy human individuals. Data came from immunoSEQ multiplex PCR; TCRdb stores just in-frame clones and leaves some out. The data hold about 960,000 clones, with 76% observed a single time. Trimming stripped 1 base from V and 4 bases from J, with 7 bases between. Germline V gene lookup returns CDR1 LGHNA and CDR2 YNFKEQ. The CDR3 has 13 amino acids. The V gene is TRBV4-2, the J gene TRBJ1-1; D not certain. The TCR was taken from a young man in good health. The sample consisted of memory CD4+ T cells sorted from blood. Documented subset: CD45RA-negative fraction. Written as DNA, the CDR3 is TGTGCCAGCAGCCAAGTATCCCCCACTGAAGCTTTCTTT. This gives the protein CASSQVSPTEAFF.